The 27 T cell receptor beta chains below come from one sample, sequenced in a study of OX40 agonist ivuxolimab in advanced cancers. Some clones are missing from TCRdb's copy, which holds only in-frame ones; the method was immunoSEQ multiplex PCR. The table has some 40,000 clones, over 60% seen once. This material consisted of CD4+ or CD8+ T cells sorted from blood, taken in a trial of the OX40 agonist ivuxolimab. These receptors originate from an adult with an advanced solid tumor such as melanoma, head and neck, liver or kidney cancer.

This chain connects TRBV30 to TRBJ1-4, with TRBD1 as a possible D gene (5 bases). Trimming removed 0 bases from V and 4 bases from J, with 12 bases in between. The CDR3 loop spans 15 amino acids. Germline V lookup: CDR1 GTSNPN, CDR2 SVGIG (reference sequence). CDR3 protein: CAWSVGPGRNEKLFF. The CDR3 region has the DNA TGTGCCTGGAGTGTCGGTCCAGGGCGTAATGAAAAACTGTTTTTT.

The J gene is TRBJ2-7, the V gene TRBV6-5; D tentatively reads TRBD1 or TRBD2 (5 bases each). Looked up from germline, CDR1 is MNHEY and CDR2 is SVGAGI. V was pared by 0 bases and J by 5 bases, with 8 bases between. The CDR3 has 13 amino acids. In DNA form, the CDR3 reads TGTGCCAGCAGTTACTCGAGAGGGGACGAGCAGTACTTC. Its protein product is CASSYSRGDEQYF.

The rearrangement joins TRBV5-1 to TRBJ2-2, with D unclear. CDR1 is SGHRS, CDR2 YFSETQ, per germline. This CDR3 comprises 17 residues. The germline V and J ends were trimmed by 4 bases and 0 bases, with 16 bases remaining between them. Written as DNA, the CDR3 is TGCGCCAGCAGCCCCCTCTTGCAGACCTCGAACACCGGGGAGCTGTTTTTT. Residues: CASSPLLQTSNTGELFF.

The CDR3 DNA follows: TGTGCCAGCAGTTTAAAGTTTGGTAACACTGAAGCTTTCTTT. Its protein is CASSLKFGNTEAFF. The V and J genes are TRBV27 and TRBJ1-1; D gene uncertain. Germline lookup yields CDR1 MNHEY and CDR2 SMNVEV (reference sequence). Trimming removed 2 bases from V and 2 bases from J, with 9 bases in between. The CDR3 covers 14 residues.

The J gene is TRBJ1-3, the V gene TRBV19, with 7 bases lining up with TRBD1. The CDR3 length is 15 residues. Germline assignment: CDR1 LNHDA and CDR2 SQIVND (reference sequence). V was pared by 3 bases and J by 0 bases, with 2 bases of the junction left unmatched. For the CDR3, the DNA is TGTGCCAGTAGTATGGAGGGGGCCTCTGGAAACACCATATATTTT. This translates into CASSMEGASGNTIYF.

V gene TRBV9 combines with J gene TRBJ2-1, with TRBD2 matching over 10 bases. The CDR3 contains 16 residues. Per the germline V gene, CDR1 is SGDLS and CDR2 is YYNGEE. With V trimmed by 0 bases and J by 9 bases, 9 bases remained unmatched. This CDR3 is CASSVEAAGGPIEQFF. Written as DNA, the CDR3 is TGTGCCAGCAGCGTAGAGGCAGCGGGAGGGCCAATTGAGCAGTTCTTC.

The chain combines TRBV5-8 with TRBJ1-1; D is ambiguous. The CDR3 is 12 residues long. Trimming left V 0 bases short and J 8 bases short, with 8 bases between. Germline V lookup: CDR1 SGHTS, CDR2 YDEGEE. The CDR3, as DNA: TGTGCCAGCAGCTTGGGGCTATCCGAAGCTTTCTTT. It codes for CASSLGLSEAFF.

This chain joins TRBV5-1 and TRBJ1-2; TRBD1 matches 11 bases. This CDR3 comprises 13 residues. In germline, CDR1 is SGHRS, CDR2 YFSETQ. The V gene end was trimmed by 4 bases and the J gene end by 4 bases; junction bases not matched to a gene: 0. The CDR3, as DNA: TGCGCCAGCAGCGGGACAGGGGGCTATGGCTACACCTTC. It specifies CASSGTGGYGYTF.

The CDR3 bases are TGTGCCAGCAGTTTTGCCGGGCCTCGTGATGCGTTCTTC. Protein product: CASSFAGPRDAFF. J is TRBJ2-1 and V is TRBV28, with D hard to call. Germline CDR1 and CDR2: MDHEN and SYDVKM. V was trimmed by 3 bases and J by 15 bases, leaving 18 bases between them. The CDR3 loop spans 13 amino acids.

The chain uses TRBV6-1 and TRBJ1-5; 12 bases fit TRBD1. V dropped 6 bases and J dropped 6; count of bases not matched to a gene: 3. The CDR3 is 14 amino acids. Germline-derived CDR1 and CDR2 are MNHNS and SASEGT. The chain's CDR3 is CASSGTGGIQPQHF. In nucleotides, the CDR3 is TGTGCCAGCAGCGGGACAGGGGGCATTCAGCCCCAGCATTTT.

The rearrangement uses TRBV5-5 and TRBJ1-1; D remains ambiguous. In germline, CDR1 is SGHKS, CDR2 YYEKEE (reference sequence). V dropped 1 base and J dropped 4 bases, with 8 bases sitting between them. The CDR3 runs 13 residues. CDR3 nucleotides: TGTGCCAGCAGCTTGTTGAGGATCACTGAAGCTTTCTTT. Amino acids: CASSLLRITEAFF.

The gene calls are TRBV19 and TRBJ1-2; the match to TRBD1 covers 7 bases. Germline CDR1 LNHDA, CDR2 SQIVND (reference sequence). CDR3 size: 14 residues. J was trimmed by 8 bases and V by 6 bases; bases with no gene match: 12. As DNA, the CDR3 is TGTGCCAGTAGAACGGGACAGAGTATTCGGGGCTACACCTTC. Amino acids: CASRTGQSIRGYTF.

The chain recombines TRBV6-5 with TRBJ2-5, with 10 bases identical to TRBD2. CDR1 MNHEY and CDR2 SVGAGI come from the germline V gene. This CDR3 has 16 amino acids. The junction had 14 bases not matched to a gene; V was cut back by 4 bases and J by 9 bases. CDR3 nucleotides: TGTGCCAGCAGTTCAGCCCTAGCGGGGGCCCTCAGGGCCCAGTACTTC. Its protein product is CASSSALAGALRAQYF.

This clone was observed a single time. This chain links TRBV4-2 with TRBJ2-3; 11 positions match TRBD2. V shed 6 bases and J 3 bases; nucleotides not matched to a gene: 5. The CDR3 extends over 15 amino acids. The V gene's germline CDR1 is LGHNA and CDR2 YNFKEQ. CDR3 DNA: TGTGCCAGCAGTCTAACTAGCGGGAGAACAGATACGCAGTATTTT. Translated: CASSLTSGRTDTQYF.

This clone was recorded only once. The J gene is TRBJ2-3, the V gene TRBV7-9; 13 bases match TRBD2. With 5 bases clipped from V and 2 bases from J, the junction kept 7 bases outside the gene matches. The germline gives CDR1 SEHNR, CDR2 FQNEAQ (reference sequence). The CDR3 runs 17 residues. The CDR3 sequence: CASSLTGLAGYTDTQYF. The CDR3 bases are TGTGCCAGCAGCCTTACGGGACTAGCGGGGTACACAGATACGCAGTATTTT.

The chain couples TRBV29-1 to TRBJ2-7, with TRBD2 matching 7 bases. This CDR3 is built from 14 residues. The germline V gene encodes CDR1 SQVTM and CDR2 ANQGSEA. V lost 6 bases to trimming and J lost 2 bases; unmatched junction nucleotides: 10. CDR3 protein: CSVGGGQGAYEQYF. CDR3 nucleotide sequence: TGCAGCGTGGGGGGAGGGCAGGGAGCCTACGAGCAGTACTTC.

The V gene is TRBV2, the J gene TRBJ2-3; no firm D call. The CDR3 loop spans 11 amino acids. V shed 5 bases and J shed 2 bases, with 2 bases lying between them. In germline, CDR1 is SNHLY, CDR2 FYNNEI. This chain's CDR3 is CASSLTDTQYF. For the CDR3, the DNA is TGTGCCAGCAGTCTCACAGATACGCAGTATTTT. Together with reference TRBV2 and TRBJ2-3, the CDR3 gives the full variable domain: EPEVTQTPSHQVTQMGQEVILRCVPISNHLYFYWYRQILGQKVEFLVSFYNNEISEKSEIFDDQFSVERPDGSNFTLKIRSTKLEDSAMYFCASSLTDTQYFGPGTRLTVL.

The sample holds one count of this clone. J is TRBJ1-4 and V is TRBV19, with 9 bases lining up with TRBD1. Germline-derived CDR1 and CDR2 are LNHDA and SQIVND (reference sequence). This CDR3 has 20 residues. The V segment lost 4 bases and the J segment 0 bases; nucleotides outside the gene matches: 15. CDR3 protein: CASSTRPLDRGLSTNEKLFF. In nucleotides, the CDR3 is TGTGCCAGTAGTACCCGCCCCTTGGACAGGGGTCTTTCAACTAATGAAAAACTGTTTTTT.

The V gene is TRBV18, the J gene TRBJ2-5; D is possibly TRBD2 (6 bases). The CDR3 loop spans 13 amino acids. Between the trimmed V and J ends, which lost 5 bases and 2 bases, there was a span of 9 bases. CDR1 KGHSH and CDR2 LQKENI come from the germline V gene. For the CDR3, the DNA is TGTGCCAGCTCATCCGGGAGACAAGAGACCCAGTACTTC. This encodes CASSSGRQETQYF.

The genes are TRBV10-2 and TRBJ2-3; the match to TRBD2 covers 10 bases. Germline V gives CDR1 WSHSY, CDR2 SAAADI. The CDR3 loop spans 15 amino acids. V was clipped by 6 bases and J by 0 bases; unmatched bases: 3. The CDR3 region has the DNA TGCGCCAGCAGATTAGCGGGAGGTAGCACAGATACGCAGTATTTT. Translating gives CASRLAGGSTDTQYF.

This clone was counted a single time. The CDR3 spells CASSVSRGAPTGELFF. The CDR3 DNA reads TGTGCCAGCAGCGTAAGTCGGGGCGCGCCCACCGGGGAGCTGTTTTTT. V gene TRBV9 combines with J gene TRBJ2-2; the D call may be TRBD1 or TRBD2 (5 bases each). Germline V gene data show CDR1 as SGDLS and CDR2 as YYNGEE. V gave up 1 base and J gave up 4 bases, with 14 bases separating them. The CDR3 loop spans 16 amino acids.

DNA for the CDR3: TGTGCCAGCGGGGAAAGGGAAGGAGGCTACACCTTC. Protein sequence: CASGEREGGYTF. The rearrangement joins TRBV6-6 to TRBJ1-2; no clear D gene. Trimming left V 8 bases short and J 8 bases short, with 15 bases between. CDR3 length: 12 residues. Per germline, CDR1 MNHNY and CDR2 SVGAGI (reference sequence).

The chain has TRBV7-2 and TRBJ2-5; TRBD2 is a possible D gene (7 bases). CDR1 and CDR2 (germline): SGHTA, FQGNSA. The CDR3 contains 16 residues. V was clipped by 2 bases and J by 4 bases, with 17 bases between them. The CDR3: CASSLRGGPRGETQYF. Here the CDR3 DNA reads TGTGCCAGCAGCTTAAGGGGGGGCCCCCGAGGAGAGACCCAGTACTTC.

This clone was found once. This chain links TRBV5-4 with TRBJ1-5; the match to TRBD1 covers 10 bases. The trim removed 2 bases at V and 4 bases at J, leaving 12 bases unmatched. Germline V gene lookup returns CDR1 SGHNT and CDR2 YYREEE (reference sequence). This CDR3 comprises 18 residues. In DNA form, the CDR3 reads TGTGCCAGCAGCTTTAGCGGGGGAGACAGGGGGCGAAATCAGCCCCAGCATTTT. This sequence encodes CASSFSGGDRGRNQPQHF.

The gene calls are TRBV19 and TRBJ1-2; the match to TRBD1 covers 7 bases. After removal of 3 bases from V and 4 bases from J, the junction contained 8 bases not matched to a gene. The CDR3 consists of 15 residues. Germline values: CDR1 LNHDA, CDR2 SQIVND (reference sequence). CDR3 DNA sequence: TGTGCCAGTAGTATTGGGACAGAACCAACCTATGGCTACACCTTC. Translation gives CASSIGTEPTYGYTF.

The genes are TRBV11-1 and TRBJ2-3, with no clear D. Germline V gene lookup returns CDR1 SGHAT and CDR2 FQDESV (reference sequence). This CDR3 comprises 12 residues. V was trimmed by 2 bases and J by 3 bases, leaving 3 bases between them. DNA for the CDR3: TGTGCCAGCAGCTTATGGACAGATACGCAGTATTTT. Protein sequence: CASSLWTDTQYF.

This clone showed up just once. The chain joins TRBV7-9 to TRBJ1-1; TRBD1 agrees at 9 bases. In germline, CDR1 is SEHNR, CDR2 FQNEAQ (reference sequence). This CDR3 spans 15 amino acids. After removal of 2 bases from V and 3 bases from J, the junction contained 4 bases not matched to a gene. The CDR3 spells CASSLWDRADTEAFF. The CDR3 DNA is TGTGCCAGCAGCTTATGGGACAGGGCGGACACTGAAGCTTTCTTT.